One and the same sample provided the 26 T cell receptor beta chains below, sequenced in a study of blood T cell repertoires in COVID-19. This table comes from immunoSEQ multiplex PCR, and its TCRdb copy is limited to in-frame clones, with some not included. The sample has hundreds of thousands of clones, 75% to 90% seen once; the top ten hold about 1.1%. The sample taken for sequencing was PBMCs or T cells enriched from blood (not recorded which). These receptors originate from a man aged 30 to 39 who had recovered from COVID-19.

The CDR3 reads CASSHLLGHSRGYTF. The CDR3, as DNA: TGTGCCAGCAGCCATCTGCTGGGACACTCCAGGGGCTACACCTTC. The chain is built from TRBV28 and TRBJ1-2; TRBD1 is a possible D gene (6 bases). This CDR3 is 15 amino acids long. Germline V gene sequence: CDR1 MDHEN, CDR2 SYDVKM. With 6 bases removed from V and 8 bases from J, the gap between germline ends came to 22 bases.

J is TRBJ1-1 and V is TRBV6-6; TRBD1 might be the D (5 bases). The CDR3 runs to 13 residues. CDR1 and CDR2 from the germline V gene are MNHNY and SVGAGI (reference sequence). Between the trimmed V and J ends, which lost 5 bases and 4 bases, there was a span of 11 bases. The CDR3: CASSDGGGTEAFF. In nucleotides, the CDR3 is TGTGCCAGCAGTGACGGCGGGGGCACTGAAGCTTTCTTT.

The V and J genes are TRBV12-5 and TRBJ2-5; 10 bases align to TRBD1. Looked up from germline, CDR1 is LGHNT and CDR2 is FRNRAP. This CDR3 contains 17 residues. The V gene end was trimmed by 5 bases and the J gene end by 3 bases; junction bases not matched to a gene: 12. The CDR3 bases are TGTGCTAGTGGTACAGGACAGGGGGGAGCACAAGAAGAGACCCAGTACTTC. Its protein product is CASGTGQGGAQEETQYF.

The chain couples TRBV6-5 to TRBJ2-2; 9 positions match TRBD1. V shed 2 bases and J 5 bases; nucleotides not matched to a gene: 3. This CDR3 has 15 residues. CDR1 MNHEY and CDR2 SVGAGI come from the germline V gene. The CDR3 loop reads CASSYGTGKTGELFF. The CDR3 region has the DNA TGTGCCAGCAGTTACGGGACAGGGAAGACCGGGGAGCTGTTTTTT.

The chain recombines TRBV30 with TRBJ1-6, with 9 bases fitting TRBD1. Germline values: CDR1 GTSNPN, CDR2 SVGIG (reference sequence). The junction had 8 bases not matched to a gene; V was cut back by 4 bases and J by 7 bases. CDR3 size: 15 residues. Here the CDR3 reads CAWTGTGTWNSPLHF. CDR3 DNA sequence: TGTGCCTGGACGGGGACAGGGACTTGGAATTCACCCCTCCACTTT.

This clone was seen only a few times. This chain connects TRBV11-2 to TRBJ2-1, with 8 bases matching TRBD2. V lost 4 bases and J lost 5; bases outside the gene matches: 10. The CDR3 totals 16 residues. Germline V gives CDR1 SGHAT, CDR2 FQNNGV. The CDR3 sequence is CASSSVTSGGNNEQFF. For the CDR3, the DNA is TGTGCCAGCAGCTCCGTTACTAGCGGAGGTAACAATGAGCAGTTCTTC.

This clone showed up just a few times. Germline and junction disagree at one end, which may indicate a read error. This chain uses TRBV7-6 with TRBJ1-6, with 9 bases aligning to TRBD1. Germline lookup yields CDR1 SGHVS and CDR2 FNYEAQ. This CDR3 contains 17 residues. The CDR3 sequence: CASSEGQGFSDNSPLHF. The CDR3 DNA reads as TGTGCCAGCAGCGAGGGACAGGGTTTCTCCGATAATTCACCCCTCCACTTT.

Notes on this clone: At one of its ends the junction is not consistent with the germline gene, which may arise from a read error. The chain couples TRBV7-9 to TRBJ2-1, with TRBD2 matching 11 bases. Per the germline V gene, CDR1 is SEHNR and CDR2 is FQNEAQ (reference sequence). The CDR3 length is 14 residues. CDR3 region: CASSVAGGPGEQFF. CDR3 nucleotide sequence: TGTGCCAGCAGCGTAGCGGGAGGGCCGGGGGAGCAGTTCTTC. Variable domain in full (rest from reference TRBV7-9 and TRBJ2-1): DTGVSQNPRHKITKRGQNVTFRCDPISEHNRLYWYRQTLGQGPEFLTYFQNEAQLEKSRLLSDRFSAERPKGSFSTLEIQRTEQGDSAMYLCASSVAGGPGEQFFGPGTRLTVL.

The chain combines TRBV5-6 with TRBJ2-5; D is undetermined. The CDR3 is 14 residues long. V lost 2 bases to trimming and J lost 5 bases, with 13 bases between them. Germline V gene lookup returns CDR1 SGHDT and CDR2 YYEEEE. The CDR3 nucleotides read TGTGCCAGCAGCTTCATTCAGGTTTCGGAGACCCAGTACTTC. The encoded protein is CASSFIQVSETQYF.

This clone was recorded once. The J gene is TRBJ1-2, the V gene TRBV28; 12 bases are shared with TRBD1. There are 14 residues in the CDR3. Trimming took 8 bases from V and 8 from J; bases not matched to a gene: 9. Germline V gene lookup returns CDR1 MDHEN and CDR2 SYDVKM. Here the CDR3 DNA reads TGTGCCAGCGGCCCCGGGACAGGGGGCGCGGGCTACACCTTC. Its translation is CASGPGTGGAGYTF.

The rearrangement uses TRBV5-1 and TRBJ2-7; D is perhaps TRBD1 (5 bases). CDR1 is SGHRS and CDR2 is YFSETQ in the germline V gene. Trimming cost V 4 bases and J 6 bases, with 17 bases left between them. The CDR3 has 14 amino acids. The CDR3 coding sequence is TGCGCCAGCAGCGCCCGACAGAGTCAGGGCGAGCAGTACTTC. The encoded protein is CASSARQSQGEQYF.

This chain joins TRBV20-1 and TRBJ1-2; 7 positions agree with TRBD1. There are 15 residues in the CDR3. Germline V lookup: CDR1 DFQATT, CDR2 SNEGSKA (reference sequence). V lost 3 bases to trimming and J lost 2 bases; unmatched junction nucleotides: 9. The CDR3 spells CSASSSGTANYGYTF. The CDR3 DNA reads TGCAGTGCTAGTAGTTCCGGGACAGCAAACTATGGCTACACCTTC.

This chain uses TRBV6-6 with TRBJ1-3, with 7 bases aligning to TRBD1. Germline-derived CDR1 and CDR2 are MNHNY and SVGAGI (reference sequence). V dropped 5 bases and J dropped 9; count of bases not matched to a gene: 19. The CDR3 loop spans 17 amino acids. The CDR3 loop is CASSPPRQGMVRATIYF. The CDR3 bases are TGTGCCAGCAGTCCCCCACGACAGGGCATGGTGAGGGCCACCATATATTTT.

The gene calls are TRBV3-1 (or the pseudogene TRBV3-2) and TRBJ2-5, with D perhaps TRBD2 (6 bases). The germline V gene encodes CDR1 LGHDT and CDR2 YNNKEL (reference sequence). The CDR3 sequence is 16 residues long. V was pared by 3 bases and J by 0 bases, with 14 bases between. The CDR3 region is CASSHGPSSDQETQYF. The CDR3 DNA sequence: TGTGCCAGCAGCCACGGCCCCTCTAGCGACCAAGAGACCCAGTACTTC.

V is TRBV4-1 and J is TRBJ1-2; 8 nucleotides align to TRBD1. Losses at the gene ends were 3 bases for V and 10 bases for J; bases not matched to a gene: 10. The CDR3 is 14 residues long. Per the germline V gene, CDR1 is MGHRA and CDR2 is YSYEKL. The CDR3 DNA sequence: TGCGCCAGCAGCCAGGACAGGGCCACCCTACCCTACACCTTC. It specifies CASSQDRATLPYTF.

With regard to this clone: In the same sample, other DNA sequences code for this CDR3. The chain links TRBV28 to TRBJ2-2, with 10 bases that match TRBD2. The junction had 2 bases not matched to a gene; V was cut back by 6 bases and J by 1 base. Germline V lookup: CDR1 MDHEN, CDR2 SYDVKM. The CDR3 sequence is 15 residues long. CDR3 coding DNA: TGTGCCAGCAGCTTAGCGGGAGGGAACACCGGGGAGCTGTTTTTT. It encodes CASSLAGGNTGELFF.

This rearrangement joins TRBV21-1 to TRBJ1-2; the D call of TRBD1 is as the table states it, not checked on the DNA. TRBV21-1 is a pseudogene. This CDR3 has 14 amino acids. CDR3 DNA sequence: TGTGCCAGCGGTACGCGACAGGGGGCTTTTGGCTACACCTTC. As protein: CASGTRQGAFGYTF.

This clone showed up just once. This sequence joins TRBV28 and TRBJ1-2; TRBD1 agrees at 7 bases. V was clipped by 5 bases and J by 7 bases; unmatched bases: 10. Germline V gives CDR1 MDHEN, CDR2 SYDVKM. This CDR3 comprises 14 residues. The CDR3 sequence is CASSLQQGRSGYTF. CDR3 DNA sequence: TGTGCCAGCAGTCTCCAACAGGGGAGGTCTGGCTACACCTTC.

This rearrangement joins TRBV10-3 to TRBJ2-7, with TRBD1 as a possible D gene (6 bases). Germline lookup yields CDR1 ENHRY and CDR2 SYGVKD. There are 14 residues in the CDR3. The V and J ends lost 4 bases and 0 bases respectively, with 10 bases between them. As DNA, the CDR3 is TGTGCCATCAGTGTTAACAGGGACTCCTACGAGCAGTACTTC. It specifies CAISVNRDSYEQYF.

The chain joins TRBV19 to TRBJ2-6; D is perhaps TRBD1 (6 bases). CDR3 length: 15 residues. V was trimmed by 10 bases and J by 1 base, leaving 14 bases between them. Germline V gene sequence: CDR1 LNHDA, CDR2 SQIVND (reference sequence). CDR3 coding DNA: TGTGCCACCTCCACTACAGGGTCTGGGGCCAACGTCCTGACTTTC. This gives the protein CATSTTGSGANVLTF.

The genes are TRBV18 and TRBJ2-1; D is perhaps TRBD2 (6 bases). In germline, CDR1 is KGHSH, CDR2 LQKENI. CDR3 size: 13 residues. V was trimmed by 4 bases and J by 8 bases, leaving 12 bases between them. The CDR3 loop reads CASSRGTLDEQFF. In DNA, the CDR3 is TGTGCCAGCTCACGCGGGACGCTGGATGAGCAGTTCTTC. Together with reference TRBV18 and TRBJ2-1, the CDR3 gives the full variable domain: NAGVMQNPRHLVRRRGQEARLRCSPMKGHSHVYWYRQLPEEGLKFMVYLQKENIIDESGMPKERFSAEFPKEGPSILRIQQVVRGDSAAYFCASSRGTLDEQFFGPGTRLTVL.

The chain joins TRBV19 to TRBJ2-1, with D unclear. The CDR3 contains 12 residues. Per the germline V gene, CDR1 is LNHDA and CDR2 is SQIVND (reference sequence). V shed 4 bases and J shed 12 bases, with 13 bases lying between them. CDR3 nucleotides: TGTGCCAGTAGTACCCCCCTGCGTAGGCAGTTCTTC. Protein: CASSTPLRRQFF.

The chain couples TRBV5-4 to TRBJ2-1; D not certain. V lost 1 base to trimming and J lost 8 bases, with 4 bases between them. Germline V CDR1 and CDR2: SGHNT, YYREEE (reference sequence). The CDR3 length is 11 residues. The CDR3: CASSLSYEQFF. In DNA, the CDR3 is TGTGCCAGCAGCTTGTCTTATGAGCAGTTCTTC.

V gene TRBV7-9 combines with J gene TRBJ2-5; 11 bases are a match to TRBD2. Germline-derived CDR1 and CDR2 are SEHNR and FQNEAQ (reference sequence). The CDR3 consists of 13 residues. V shed 8 bases, J shed 5 bases, and the junction held 4 bases outside the gene matches. The CDR3 reads CASELAGVETQYF. The CDR3 nucleotides read TGTGCCAGCGAACTAGCGGGAGTTGAGACCCAGTACTTC.

The V and J genes are TRBV7-6 and TRBJ2-7, with D perhaps matching TRBD1 (5 bases). V lost 1 base, J lost 0 bases, and 13 bases lay in between. Germline CDR1 and CDR2: SGHVS and FNYEAQ. The CDR3 loop spans 16 amino acids. The CDR3, as DNA: TGTGCCAGCAGCTTAGAGTGGGGCGGTAGCTCCTACGAGCAGTACTTC. The encoded protein is CASSLEWGGSSYEQYF.

The V call is TRBV5-1, the J call TRBJ2-2, with 11 bases matching TRBD2. Germline V gene data show CDR1 as SGHRS and CDR2 as YFSETQ. This CDR3 region has 15 residues. The V and J ends lost 4 bases and 6 bases, in that order; junction bases with no gene match: 5. The CDR3 protein is CASSITSGSSGELFF. For the CDR3, the DNA is TGCGCCAGCAGCATTACTAGCGGGAGTTCCGGGGAGCTGTTTTTT.